This TCR beta chain emerged from a study of PD-1 blockade in classical Hodgkin lymphoma. Study summary: Patients in the cohort were put on intravenous nivolumab, 3 mg/kg every 2 weeks.

The germline V gene encodes CDR1 LNHDA and CDR2 SQIVND (reference sequence). J lost 0 bases, V lost 9 bases, and 20 bases had no gene match. CDR3 length: 19 residues. This table comes from immunoSEQ multiplex PCR, and its TCRdb copy is limited to in-frame clones, with some not included. The sample has just over 60,000 clones; roughly 88% are singletons. Following autologous stem cell transplantation, relapse occurred in every patient, and exposure to brentuximab vedotin varied. Best overall response was complete response, partial response or progressive disease in these relapsed/refractory classical Hodgkin lymphoma patients.

This chain links TRBV19 with TRBJ1-1, with 9 bases lining up with TRBD1. The sequence was obtained from a human donor with classical Hodgkin lymphoma. The source was peripheral blood mononuclear cells (PBMCs), collected at baseline. The CDR3 nucleotides are TGTGCCAGCCTCCACAGACGGCGGGGACAGGGCCTCATGAACACTGAAGCTTTCTTT. This gives the protein CASLHRRRGQGLMNTEAFF.